This is a list of T cell receptor beta chains from one sample in a study of shared clonotypes between healthy human individuals. Assay used: immunoSEQ multiplex PCR; TCRdb lists only in-frame clones, some missing. The sample lists around 2.3 million clones; approximately 94% were seen once. Sequencing was carried out using naive CD4+ T cells sorted from blood. The receptors here all came from a young man in good health. The CDR3 runs from the conserved cysteine through the conserved F or W. Each record gives: V gene, D gene, J gene, CDR3 protein. The D gene is left open where the match is weak.

v_gene: TRBV5-1
d_gene: NA
j_gene: TRBJ1-6
CDR3aa: CASSLGPRPDLHPDNSPLHF

v_gene: TRBV29-1
d_gene: NA
j_gene: TRBJ2-7
CDR3aa: CSVVGILSYEQYF

v_gene: TRBV6-5
d_gene: TRBD1
j_gene: TRBJ1-1
CDR3aa: CASSPRQGAEAFF

v_gene: TRBV9
d_gene: NA
j_gene: TRBJ2-3
CDR3aa: CASSVPGVDTQYF

v_gene: TRBV5-1
d_gene: TRBD1
j_gene: TRBJ1-1
CDR3aa: CASSTDPRQGVNTEAFF

v_gene: TRBV4-3
d_gene: TRBD2
j_gene: TRBJ2-3
CDR3aa: CASSQDEGIAGDTQYF

v_gene: TRBV7-9
d_gene: NA
j_gene: TRBJ2-1
CDR3aa: CASSYLVASDSFNEQFF

v_gene: TRBV2
d_gene: NA
j_gene: TRBJ1-5
CDR3aa: CASSEAPRANQPQHF

v_gene: TRBV11-2
d_gene: NA
j_gene: TRBJ1-6
CDR3aa: CASSQASSIPLHF

v_gene: TRBV5-1
d_gene: NA
j_gene: TRBJ2-5
CDR3aa: CASSFEGSKETQYF

v_gene: TRBV5-1
d_gene: TRBD2
j_gene: TRBJ2-5
CDR3aa: CASSLGASGRHETQYF

v_gene: TRBV11-2
d_gene: TRBD1
j_gene: TRBJ2-7
CDR3aa: CASRDPRGTRYEQYF

v_gene: TRBV28
d_gene: NA
j_gene: TRBJ1-4
CDR3aa: CASRRGGDEKLFF

v_gene: TRBV7-6
d_gene: TRBD1
j_gene: TRBJ2-7
CDR3aa: CASSLGVTGDYEQYF

v_gene: TRBV4-1
d_gene: NA
j_gene: TRBJ2-7
CDR3aa: CASSPEPPGLRTYEQYF

v_gene: TRBV7-2
d_gene: TRBD2
j_gene: TRBJ2-1
CDR3aa: CASSLGPSGRGNEQFF

v_gene: TRBV18
d_gene: TRBD1
j_gene: TRBJ2-7
CDR3aa: CASSPLGTGGQGEQYF

v_gene: TRBV6-1
d_gene: TRBD1
j_gene: TRBJ2-7
CDR3aa: CASSGTGGVKVYEQYF

v_gene: TRBV5-1
d_gene: NA
j_gene: TRBJ2-7
CDR3aa: CASSASGWEQYF

v_gene: TRBV19
d_gene: NA
j_gene: TRBJ2-6
CDR3aa: CASSIRGELSVLTF

v_gene: TRBV2
d_gene: NA
j_gene: TRBJ2-5
CDR3aa: CASSYPVNQETQYF

v_gene: TRBV6-1
d_gene: NA
j_gene: TRBJ2-3
CDR3aa: CASIGTGKPDTQYF

v_gene: TRBV11-3
d_gene: NA
j_gene: TRBJ2-3
CDR3aa: CASSLEGRAADTQYF

v_gene: TRBV18
d_gene: NA
j_gene: TRBJ2-7
CDR3aa: CASSPQRDGEQYF

v_gene: TRBV28
d_gene: TRBD2
j_gene: TRBJ2-2
CDR3aa: CASSLLAGNTGELFF

v_gene: TRBV28
d_gene: NA
j_gene: TRBJ1-1
CDR3aa: CASSPEGLGRTEAFF

v_gene: TRBV18
d_gene: TRBD1
j_gene: TRBJ1-1
CDR3aa: CASSPERNRGTEAFF

v_gene: TRBV5-1
d_gene: TRBD2
j_gene: TRBJ2-5
CDR3aa: CASSEGLAGGLSETQYF

v_gene: TRBV11-2
d_gene: NA
j_gene: TRBJ2-5
CDR3aa: CASSLDGDSGETQYF

v_gene: TRBV27
d_gene: NA
j_gene: TRBJ2-7
CDR3aa: CASSYRDSYEQYF

v_gene: TRBV7-2
d_gene: NA
j_gene: TRBJ2-7
CDR3aa: CASSLAGVGEQYF

v_gene: TRBV18
d_gene: NA
j_gene: TRBJ1-6
CDR3aa: CASSPQGENSPLHF

v_gene: TRBV5-1
d_gene: TRBD2
j_gene: TRBJ2-2
CDR3aa: CASSLTSGVTGELFF

v_gene: TRBV7-2
d_gene: NA
j_gene: TRBJ2-7
CDR3aa: CASSPSSGVSYEQYF

v_gene: TRBV19
d_gene: TRBD1
j_gene: TRBJ2-2
CDR3aa: CASSLGTDTGELFF

v_gene: TRBV7-8
d_gene: TRBD1
j_gene: TRBJ1-2
CDR3aa: CASSFGTEYGYTF

v_gene: TRBV6-1
d_gene: NA
j_gene: TRBJ2-1
CDR3aa: CASSETTGSSSYNEQFF

v_gene: TRBV2
d_gene: TRBD1
j_gene: TRBJ2-5
CDR3aa: CASRRGQADLGETQYF

v_gene: TRBV2
d_gene: TRBD1
j_gene: TRBJ2-7
CDR3aa: CASSETGASSEQYF

v_gene: TRBV19
d_gene: NA
j_gene: TRBJ1-4
CDR3aa: CASSISGKDEKLFF

v_gene: TRBV2
d_gene: NA
j_gene: TRBJ1-5
CDR3aa: CASGWAENQPQHF

v_gene: TRBV6-5
d_gene: NA
j_gene: TRBJ1-6
CDR3aa: CASSYSQQGGNSPLHF

v_gene: TRBV10-2
d_gene: NA
j_gene: TRBJ1-1
CDR3aa: CASSRNTEAFF

v_gene: TRBV6-5
d_gene: NA
j_gene: TRBJ1-2
CDR3aa: CASSSAGTDYGYTF

v_gene: TRBV19
d_gene: TRBD1
j_gene: TRBJ1-6
CDR3aa: CASSIDHIGGQGNSPLHF

v_gene: TRBV10-1
d_gene: NA
j_gene: TRBJ1-2
CDR3aa: CASSERQGSGYTF

v_gene: TRBV5-6
d_gene: TRBD1
j_gene: TRBJ1-5
CDR3aa: CASSLYRTGNQPQHF